This record covers a single T cell receptor beta chain. Its antigen is still unknown. The V and J ends lost 9 bases and 6 bases respectively, with 14 bases between them. Germline values: CDR1 SNHLY, CDR2 FYNNEI. The CDR3 has 13 residues. TCR beta CDR3 regions were amplified from RNA transcripts. Amplification began with first-round RT-PCR using HTBI primers, then second-round multiplex PCR was performed. Via MiXCR, TCRdb re-called the multiplex PCR reads, giving one row per CDR3 protein. Of approximately 640,000 distinct CDR3 sequences in the sample, about two fifths were seen once. This sample was taken from a study of Graves' ophthalmopathy and Graves' hyperthyroidism. Broader study findings: Predictions made by the model for ophthalmopathy progression reached approximately 70% sensitivity and about 72% specificity.

This chain links TRBV2 with TRBJ2-2, with D tentatively TRBD1 (6 bases). This receptor was obtained from an adult man with Graves' ophthalmopathy. Sequenced material: peripheral blood. For the CDR3, the DNA is TGTGCCAGTGGCAGGGGCCGCTCCGGGGAGCTGTTTTTT. Its translation: CASGRGRSGELFF.